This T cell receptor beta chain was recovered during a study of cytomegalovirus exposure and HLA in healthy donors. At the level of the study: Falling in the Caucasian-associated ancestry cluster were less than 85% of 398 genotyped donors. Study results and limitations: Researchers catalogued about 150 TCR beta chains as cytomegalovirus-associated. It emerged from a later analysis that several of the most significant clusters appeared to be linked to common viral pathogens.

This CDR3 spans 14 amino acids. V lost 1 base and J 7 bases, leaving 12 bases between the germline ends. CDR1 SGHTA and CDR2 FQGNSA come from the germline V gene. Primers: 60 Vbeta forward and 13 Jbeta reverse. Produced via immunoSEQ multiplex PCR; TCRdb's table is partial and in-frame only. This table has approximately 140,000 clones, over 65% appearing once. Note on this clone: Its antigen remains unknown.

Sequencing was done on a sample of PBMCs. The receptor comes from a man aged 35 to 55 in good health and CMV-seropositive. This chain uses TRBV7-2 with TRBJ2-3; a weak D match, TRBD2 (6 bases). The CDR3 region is CASSLGRDSYTQYF. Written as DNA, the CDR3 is TGTGCCAGCAGCTTAGGGCGGGATTCATATACGCAGTATTTT.